This T cell receptor (beta chain) was found in a study of T cell responses to AZD1222 COVID-19 vaccine. Produced via immunoSEQ multiplex PCR; TCRdb's table is partial and in-frame only. The sample lists around 66,000 clones; roughly 91% were seen once. To note about this clone: Its antigen is not identified.

CDR3 length: 14 residues. V gave up 3 bases and J gave up 5 bases; unmatched junction bases: 4. Germline V gives CDR1 KGHDR, CDR2 SFDVKD. The study's findings and limits: When two AZD1222 doses had been given, Spike-specific TCR breadth and depth rose. Unmutated variant regions are reportedly targeted by nearly half of spike-specific TCRs.

This sequence was found in an adult who received the MenACWY meningococcal vaccine as a control. V usage is TRBV24-1 and J usage is TRBJ2-5; 8 bases align to TRBD1. Here the sequenced sample was peripheral blood, taken 28 days after the second dose of the MenACWY control vaccine. CDR3 region: CATSDRQGRETQYF. The CDR3 DNA reads as TGTGCCACCAGTGATAGACAGGGGCGGGAGACCCAGTACTTC.